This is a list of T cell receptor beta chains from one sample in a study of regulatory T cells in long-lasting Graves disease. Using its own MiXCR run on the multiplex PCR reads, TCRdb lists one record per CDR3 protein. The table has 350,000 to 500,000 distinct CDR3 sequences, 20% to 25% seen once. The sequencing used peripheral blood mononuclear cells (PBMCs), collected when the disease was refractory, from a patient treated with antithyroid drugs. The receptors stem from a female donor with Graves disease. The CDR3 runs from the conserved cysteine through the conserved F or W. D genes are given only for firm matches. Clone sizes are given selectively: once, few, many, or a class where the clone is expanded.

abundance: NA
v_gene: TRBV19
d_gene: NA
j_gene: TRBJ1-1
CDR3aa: CASRNGQFISEAFF
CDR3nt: TGTGCCAGTAGGAACGGACAGTTTATCTCTGAAGCTTTCTTT

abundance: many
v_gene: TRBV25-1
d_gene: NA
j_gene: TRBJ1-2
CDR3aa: CASSVGRGYGYTF
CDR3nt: TGTGCCAGCAGTGTCGGACGGGGCTATGGCTACACCTTC

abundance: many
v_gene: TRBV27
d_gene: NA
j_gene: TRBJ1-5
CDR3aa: CASSLSDGSNQPQHF
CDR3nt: TGTGCCAGCAGTTTATCCGACGGTAGCAATCAGCCCCAGCATTTT

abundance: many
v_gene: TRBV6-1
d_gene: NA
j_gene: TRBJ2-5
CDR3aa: CASSEAPSRAETQYF
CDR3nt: TGTGCCAGCAGTGAGGCTCCGTCCAGGGCAGAGACCCAGTACTTC

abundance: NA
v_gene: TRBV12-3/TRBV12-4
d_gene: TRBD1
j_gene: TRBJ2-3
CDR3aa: CASSRQGGSTDTQYF
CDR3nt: TGTGCCAGCAGTCGACAGGGGGGCAGCACAGATACGCAGTATTTT

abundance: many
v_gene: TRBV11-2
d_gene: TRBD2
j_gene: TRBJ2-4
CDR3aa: CASSASLADRHIQYF
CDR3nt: TGTGCCAGCAGCGCCTCACTAGCGGACCGGCACATTCAGTACTTC

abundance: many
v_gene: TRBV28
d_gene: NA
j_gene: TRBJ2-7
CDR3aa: CASSLIGRTETSYEQYF
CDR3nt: TGTGCCAGCAGTTTAATAGGGCGGACAGAGACCTCCTACGAGCAGTACTTC

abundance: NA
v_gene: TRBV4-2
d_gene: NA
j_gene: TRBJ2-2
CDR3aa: CASSPLTTGELFF
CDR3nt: TGTGCCAGCAGCCCCCTAACGACCGGGGAGCTGTTTTTT

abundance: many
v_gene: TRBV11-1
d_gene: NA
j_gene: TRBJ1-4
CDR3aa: CASSNEPRTNEKLFF
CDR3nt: TGTGCCAGCAGCAACGAACCGCGGACAAATGAAAAACTGTTTTTT

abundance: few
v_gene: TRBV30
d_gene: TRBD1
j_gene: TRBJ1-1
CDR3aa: CAWSGTGALNTEAFF
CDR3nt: TGTGCCTGGTCCGGGACAGGGGCGTTGAACACTGAAGCTTTCTTT

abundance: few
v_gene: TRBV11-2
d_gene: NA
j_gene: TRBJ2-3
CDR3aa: CASSPTAVFSTDTQYF
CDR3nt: TGTGCCAGCAGCCCCACGGCGGTTTTTAGCACAGATACGCAGTATTTT

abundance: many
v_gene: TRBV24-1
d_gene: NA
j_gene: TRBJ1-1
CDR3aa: CATSPGTGTEAFF
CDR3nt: TGTGCCACCAGTCCGGGGACGGGGACTGAAGCTTTCTTT

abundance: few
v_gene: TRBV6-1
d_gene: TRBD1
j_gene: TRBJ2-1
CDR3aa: CASSPPGTGYNEQFF
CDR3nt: TGTGCCAGCAGTCCACCCGGGACAGGGTACAATGAGCAGTTCTTC

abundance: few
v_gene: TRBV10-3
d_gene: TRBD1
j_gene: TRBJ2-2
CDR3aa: CAITGEWNTGELFF
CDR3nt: TGTGCCATAACAGGGGAATGGAACACCGGGGAGCTGTTTTTT

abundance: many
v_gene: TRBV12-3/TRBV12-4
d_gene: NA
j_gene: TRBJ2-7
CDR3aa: CASSFGLIYEQYF
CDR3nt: TGTGCCAGCAGTTTCGGGCTCATCTACGAGCAGTACTTC

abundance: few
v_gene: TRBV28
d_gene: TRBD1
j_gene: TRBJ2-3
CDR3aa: CASSKDRLDTDTQYF
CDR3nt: TGTGCCAGCTCTAAGGACAGGTTAGACACAGATACGCAGTATTTT

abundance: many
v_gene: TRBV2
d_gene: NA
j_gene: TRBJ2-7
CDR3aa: CASSDFSWDYEQYF
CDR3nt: TGTGCCAGCAGTGACTTCTCTTGGGACTACGAGCAGTACTTC

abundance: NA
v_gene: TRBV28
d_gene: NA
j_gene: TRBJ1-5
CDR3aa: CASSSGTVAGQPQHF
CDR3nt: TGTGCCAGCAGTTCCGGGACTGTCGCGGGGCAGCCCCAGCATTTT

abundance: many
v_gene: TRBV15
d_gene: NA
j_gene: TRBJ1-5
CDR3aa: CATSRDRGLAANQPQHF
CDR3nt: TGTGCCACCAGCAGAGACAGGGGACTGGCAGCAAATCAGCCCCAGCATTTT

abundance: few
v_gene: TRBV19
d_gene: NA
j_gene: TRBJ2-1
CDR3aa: CASTDDPSSYNEQFF
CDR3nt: TGTGCCAGTACCGATGACCCGAGCTCCTACAATGAGCAGTTCTTC

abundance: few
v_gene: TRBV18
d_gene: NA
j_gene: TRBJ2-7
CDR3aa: CASSPPTKGVHEQYF
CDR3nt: TGTGCCAGCTCACCACCGACGAAGGGGGTCCACGAGCAGTACTTC

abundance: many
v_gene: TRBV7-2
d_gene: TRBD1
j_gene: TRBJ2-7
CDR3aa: CASKVGTGKHYEQYF
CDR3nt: TGTGCCAGCAAGGTGGGGACAGGGAAACACTACGAGCAGTACTTC

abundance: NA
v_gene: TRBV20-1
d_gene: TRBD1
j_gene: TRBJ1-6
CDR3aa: CSATPGTGESGGYNSPLHF
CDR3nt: TGCAGTGCTACCCCCGGGACAGGGGAAAGTGGAGGTTATAATTCACCCCTCCACTTT

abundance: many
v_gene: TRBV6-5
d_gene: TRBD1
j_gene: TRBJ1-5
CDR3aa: CASSSESIGQGSQPQHF
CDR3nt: TGTGCCAGCAGTTCGGAATCGATCGGACAGGGGAGCCAGCCCCAGCATTTT

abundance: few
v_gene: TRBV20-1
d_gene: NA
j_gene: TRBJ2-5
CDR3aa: CSARGGAETQYF
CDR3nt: TGCAGTGCTAGAGGGGGGGCAGAGACCCAGTACTTC

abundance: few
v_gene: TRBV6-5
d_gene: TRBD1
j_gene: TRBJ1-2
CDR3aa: CASSYSDRGNYGYTF
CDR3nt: TGTGCCAGCAGTTACTCGGACAGGGGTAACTATGGCTACACCTTC

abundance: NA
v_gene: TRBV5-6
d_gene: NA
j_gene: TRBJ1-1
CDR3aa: CASSFGRGLLGDTEAFF
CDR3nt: TGTGCCAGCAGCTTCGGTCGGGGGCTTTTGGGTGACACTGAAGCTTTCTTT

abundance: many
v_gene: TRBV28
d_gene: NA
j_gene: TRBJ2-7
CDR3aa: CASSASPRTYEQYF
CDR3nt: TGTGCCAGCAGTGCATCACCTAGGACCTACGAGCAGTACTTC

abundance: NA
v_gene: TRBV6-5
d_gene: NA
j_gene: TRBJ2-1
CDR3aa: CASSYDLLAKLSMSSYNEQFF
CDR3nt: TGTGCCAGCAGTTACGACCTCCTCGCGAAACTATCCATGAGCTCCTACAATGAGCAGTTCTTC

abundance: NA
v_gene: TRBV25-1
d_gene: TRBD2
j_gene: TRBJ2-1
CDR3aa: CASSEYFSPSGSVNEQFF
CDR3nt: TGTGCCAGCAGTGAATATTTCTCCCCTAGCGGGAGTGTAAATGAGCAGTTCTTC

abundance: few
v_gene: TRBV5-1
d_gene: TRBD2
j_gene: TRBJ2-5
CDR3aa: CASSFGTSDQETQYF
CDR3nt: TGCGCCAGCAGCTTTGGGACTAGCGACCAAGAGACCCAGTACTTC

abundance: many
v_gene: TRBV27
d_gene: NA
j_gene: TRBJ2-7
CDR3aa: CASSFQGRSYEQYF
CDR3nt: TGTGCCAGCAGTTTCCAGGGGAGAAGCTACGAGCAGTACTTC

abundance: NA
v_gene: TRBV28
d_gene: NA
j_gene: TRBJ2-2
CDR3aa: CASRGIKNTGELFF
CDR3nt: TGTGCCAGCAGGGGGATCAAAAACACCGGGGAGCTGTTTTTT

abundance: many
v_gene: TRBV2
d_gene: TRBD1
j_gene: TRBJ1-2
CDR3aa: CASSKTGENYGYTF
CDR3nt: TGTGCCAGCAGTAAAACAGGGGAGAACTATGGCTACACCTTC

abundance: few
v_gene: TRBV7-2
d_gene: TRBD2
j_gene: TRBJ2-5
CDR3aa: CASSLGLPRRETQYF
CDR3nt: TGTGCCAGCAGCTTGGGACTACCGAGGAGGGAGACCCAGTACTTC

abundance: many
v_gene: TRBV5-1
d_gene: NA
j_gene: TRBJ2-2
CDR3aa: CASSSTENTGELFF
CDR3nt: TGCGCCAGCAGCTCGACAGAGAACACCGGGGAGCTGTTTTTT

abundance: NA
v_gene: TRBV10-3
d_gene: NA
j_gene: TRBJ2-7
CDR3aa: CAISESGWDTEYEQYF
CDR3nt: TGTGCCATCAGTGAGTCGGGATGGGACACCGAGTACGAGCAGTACTTC

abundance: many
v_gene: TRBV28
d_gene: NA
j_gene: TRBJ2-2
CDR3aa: CASSSPVHGSNTGELFF
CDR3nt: TGTGCCAGCAGTTCCCCGGTCCACGGGAGTAACACCGGGGAGCTGTTTTTT

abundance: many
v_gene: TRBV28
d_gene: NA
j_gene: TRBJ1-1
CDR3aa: CASSLTSGGEAFF
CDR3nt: TGTGCCAGCAGCCTTACGTCGGGGGGCGAAGCTTTCTTT

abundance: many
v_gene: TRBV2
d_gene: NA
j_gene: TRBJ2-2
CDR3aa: CASRDGAETGELFF
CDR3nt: TGTGCCAGCAGGGACGGGGCGGAAACCGGGGAGCTGTTTTTT

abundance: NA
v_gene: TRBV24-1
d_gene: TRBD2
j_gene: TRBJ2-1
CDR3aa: CATSPGTSGNEQFF
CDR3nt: TGTGCCACCAGCCCCGGGACTAGCGGCAATGAGCAGTTCTTC

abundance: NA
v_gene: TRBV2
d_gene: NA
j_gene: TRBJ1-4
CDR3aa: CASRTENRGEKLFF
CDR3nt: TGTGCCAGCAGAACAGAAAACCGGGGTGAAAAACTGTTTTTT

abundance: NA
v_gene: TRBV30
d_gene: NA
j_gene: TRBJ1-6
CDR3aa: CAWTGRLGNSPLHF
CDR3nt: TGTGCCTGGACGGGGCGTCTGGGAAATTCACCCCTCCACTTT

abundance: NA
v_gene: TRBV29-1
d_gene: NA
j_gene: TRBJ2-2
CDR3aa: CSVEPEHARANANTGELFF
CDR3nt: TGCAGCGTTGAACCGGAACACGCCCGGGCCAACGCGAACACCGGGGAGCTGTTTTTT

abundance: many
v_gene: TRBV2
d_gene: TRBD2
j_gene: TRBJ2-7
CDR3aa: CASSDRGSSYEQYF
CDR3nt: TGTGCCAGCAGCGATCGCGGGAGCTCCTACGAGCAGTACTTC

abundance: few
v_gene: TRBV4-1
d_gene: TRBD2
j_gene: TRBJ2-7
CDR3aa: CASSHQLGLGGDEQYF
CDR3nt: TGCGCCAGCAGCCACCAACTAGGTCTCGGGGGGGACGAGCAGTACTTC

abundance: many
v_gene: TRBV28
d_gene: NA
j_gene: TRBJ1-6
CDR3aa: CASSLGEASAWIYNSPLHF
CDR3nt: TGTGCCAGCAGTTTAGGGGAGGCCTCTGCTTGGATATATAATTCACCCCTCCACTTT

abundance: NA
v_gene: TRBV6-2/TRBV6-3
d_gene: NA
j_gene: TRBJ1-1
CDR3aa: CASSYGPEKAFF
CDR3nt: TGTGCCAGCAGTTATGGGCCAGAGAAGGCTTTCTTT

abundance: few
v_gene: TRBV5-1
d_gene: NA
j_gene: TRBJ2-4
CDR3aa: CASSGDNLAKNIQYF
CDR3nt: TGCGCCAGCAGCGGGGACAATCTAGCCAAAAACATTCAGTACTTC

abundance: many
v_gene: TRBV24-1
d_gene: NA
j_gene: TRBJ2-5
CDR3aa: CATSSGAETQYF
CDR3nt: TGTGCCACCAGTTCAGGGGCGGAGACCCAGTACTTC

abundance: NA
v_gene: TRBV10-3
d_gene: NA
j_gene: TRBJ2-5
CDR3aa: CAISEGLGETQYF
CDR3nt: TGTGCCATCAGTGAGGGGTTGGGGGAGACCCAGTACTTC

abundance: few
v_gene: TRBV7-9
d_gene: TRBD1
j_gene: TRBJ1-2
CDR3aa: CASSSRTGDYGYTF
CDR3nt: TGTGCCAGCAGCTCGAGAACAGGGGACTATGGCTACACCTTC

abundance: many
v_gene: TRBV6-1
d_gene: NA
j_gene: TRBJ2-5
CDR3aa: CASSSLEGETQYF
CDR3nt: TGTGCCAGCTCCTCCCTCGAAGGAGAGACCCAGTACTTC

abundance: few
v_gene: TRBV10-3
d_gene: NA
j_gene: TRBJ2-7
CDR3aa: CAISEVIGSGYEQYF
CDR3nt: TGTGCCATCAGTGAAGTTATAGGAAGCGGCTACGAGCAGTACTTC

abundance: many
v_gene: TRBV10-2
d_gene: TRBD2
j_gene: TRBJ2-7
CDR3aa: CASDEAGGSSYEQYF
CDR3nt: TGCGCCAGCGACGAGGCGGGAGGGAGCTCCTACGAGCAGTACTTC

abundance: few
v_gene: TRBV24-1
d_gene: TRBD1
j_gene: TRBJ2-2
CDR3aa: CATSAQGDTGELFF
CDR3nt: TGTGCCACCAGTGCACAGGGGGACACCGGGGAGCTGTTTTTT

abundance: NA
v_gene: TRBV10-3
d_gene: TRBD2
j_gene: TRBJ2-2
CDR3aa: CATQTSGRAGGTGELFF
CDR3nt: TGTGCCACGCAAACTAGCGGGAGGGCCGGAGGGACCGGGGAGCTGTTTTTT